The source of this T cell receptor beta chain is a study of shared clonotypes between healthy human individuals. Researchers ran the assay at a deep level. Several immunoSEQ plates held equal portions of the genomic DNA taken from each subset. Profiled with immunoSEQ multiplex PCR; TCRdb holds only in-frame clones, not every one. The sample has under 2,500,000 clones, around 95% seen once; the top ten hold 0.1% to 0.15%. General study results and limits: Donor scarcity curtailed the genetic and exposure-history diversity represented herein. Larger estimated richness was generally recorded for naive subsets relative to memory subsets.

With regard to this clone: Its antigen is unidentified. The same CDR3 can be traced to other DNA sequences in this sample.

Germline loops: CDR1 KGHSH, CDR2 LQKENI. Unmatched junction bases numbered 4, after V lost 3 bases and J lost 1 base. The CDR3 extends over 16 amino acids. This rearrangement joins TRBV18 to TRBJ2-7, with TRBD2 matching over 12 bases. The source is a young man in good health. Sample: naive CD4+ T cells sorted from blood. Subset in this sample: CD45RA+ positively selected. CDR3 nucleotides: TGTGCCAGCTCACCTCCTGGACTAGCGGGATCCTACGAGCAGTACTTC. Its protein is CASSPPGLAGSYEQYF.